The sequence of this TCR beta chain was determined in a study of T cells in localized non-small cell lung cancer. The data were produced by immunoSEQ multiplex PCR, yet TCRdb's version contains in-frame clones alone and is incomplete. The data show under 5,000 clones, with 32% seen just once and 10% to 15% held by the top ten. Trimming took off 7 bases at V and 3 bases at J, with 12 bases between the two ends. The germline CDR1 and CDR2 sequences are LNHDA and SQIVND (reference sequence). There are 13 residues in the CDR3. The material was lung tumor tissue, obtained before any cancer treatment. The clonotype originates from a male donor older than 55 with stage III lung adenocarcinoma. The chain recombines TRBV19 with TRBJ1-1, with D tentatively TRBD1 (5 bases). The CDR3 here is CASTGDFYTEAFF. The CDR3 coding sequence is TGTGCCAGTACCGGGGACTTCTACACTGAAGCTTTCTTT.